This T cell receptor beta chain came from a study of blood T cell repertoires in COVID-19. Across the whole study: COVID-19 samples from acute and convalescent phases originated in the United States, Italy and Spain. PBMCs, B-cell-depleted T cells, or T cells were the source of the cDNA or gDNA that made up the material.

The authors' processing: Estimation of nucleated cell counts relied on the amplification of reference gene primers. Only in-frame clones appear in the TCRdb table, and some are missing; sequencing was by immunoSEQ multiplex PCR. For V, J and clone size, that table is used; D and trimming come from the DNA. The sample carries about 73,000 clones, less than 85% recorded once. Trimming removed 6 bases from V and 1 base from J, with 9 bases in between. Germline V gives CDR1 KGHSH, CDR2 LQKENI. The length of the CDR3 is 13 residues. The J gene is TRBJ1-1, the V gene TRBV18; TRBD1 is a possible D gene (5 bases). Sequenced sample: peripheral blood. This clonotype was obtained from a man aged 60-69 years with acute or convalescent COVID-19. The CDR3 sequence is CASSSGQNTEAFF. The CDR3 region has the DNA TGTGCCAGCTCTTCCGGACAGAACACTGAAGCTTTCTTT.